Below are 5 T cell receptor beta chains sequenced from a single sample in a study of neurological immune-mediated disorders. Using its own MiXCR run on the 5' RACE reads, TCRdb lists one record per CDR3 protein. Altogether about 62,000 distinct CDR3 sequences are present, 4.5% to 5.5% being singletons, with the ten largest covering approximately 3.2%. The sequencing sample was made of PBMCs. The receptors come from a woman in her forties or fifties with multiple sclerosis.

This clonotype was observed many times. The genes are TRBV7-8 and TRBJ2-3; 7 bases fit TRBD1. Germline V gene sequence: CDR1 SGHVS, CDR2 FQNEAQ. CDR3 length equals 14 residues. V dropped 6 bases and J dropped 3; count of bases not matched to a gene: 6. CDR3 region: CASRKTGDTDTQYF. DNA of the CDR3: TGTGCCAGCAGGAAAACAGGGGATACAGATACGCAGTATTTT.

The chain has TRBV7-8 and TRBJ1-1; no definite D call. Trimming left V 10 bases short and J 6 bases short, with 12 bases between. The CDR3 is made up of 11 amino acids. The germline V gene has CDR1 SGHVS and CDR2 FQNEAQ. Written as DNA, the CDR3 is TGTGCCAACTCTAACGGGGCTGAAGCTTTCTTT. This translates into CANSNGAEAFF.

Ten or more counts support this clonotype. The V and J genes are TRBV2 and TRBJ2-5, with D perhaps TRBD1 or TRBD2 (5 bases each). The CDR3 is made up of 11 amino acids. The V and J ends lost 11 bases and 4 bases respectively, with 11 bases between them. Germline CDR1 and CDR2: SNHLY and FYNNEI. CDR3: CALSGGETQYF. In nucleotides, the CDR3 is TGTGCCCTGAGTGGGGGAGAGACCCAGTACTTC. Full variable domain (rest looked up from reference TRBV2 and TRBJ2-5): EPEVTQTPSHQVTQMGQEVILRCVPISNHLYFYWYRQILGQKVEFLVSFYNNEISEKSEIFDDQFSVERPDGSNFTLKIRSTKLEDSAMYFCALSGGETQYFGPGTRLLVL.

This clonotype has a count of ten or more. The chain links TRBV3-1 to TRBJ2-5, with a tentative D call TRBD2 (6 bases). The ends were cut back, 5 bases at V and 1 base at J, with 20 bases in the middle. CDR3 size: 17 residues. Germline V CDR1 and CDR2: LGHDT, YNNKEL (reference sequence). The CDR3 DNA sequence: TGTGCCAGCAGCTTTCGGCGTCTAGCGTCAAGCCAAGAGACCCAGTACTTC. It codes for CASSFRRLASSQETQYF.

This clonotype showed up many times. In DNA form, the CDR3 reads TGTGCCAGCAGCCAAGTCTACGAGCAGTACTTC. Translated, it gives CASSQVYEQYF. The chain carries TRBV14 and TRBJ2-7; no definite D call. This CDR3 has 11 residues. Trimming removed 1 base from V and 3 bases from J, with 1 base in between. CDR1 is SGHDN and CDR2 is FVKESK in the germline V gene.